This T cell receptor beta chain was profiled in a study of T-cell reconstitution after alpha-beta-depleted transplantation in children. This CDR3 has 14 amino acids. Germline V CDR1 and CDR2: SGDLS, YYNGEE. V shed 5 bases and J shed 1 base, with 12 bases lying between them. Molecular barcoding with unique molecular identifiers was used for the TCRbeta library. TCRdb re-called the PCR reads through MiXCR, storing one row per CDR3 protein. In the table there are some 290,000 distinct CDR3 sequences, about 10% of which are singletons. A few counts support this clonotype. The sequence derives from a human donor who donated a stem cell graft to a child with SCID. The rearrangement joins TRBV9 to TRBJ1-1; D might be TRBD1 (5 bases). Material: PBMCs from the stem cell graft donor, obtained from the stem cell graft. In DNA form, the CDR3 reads TGTGCCAGCAGGCCGGGCAGGGCGAACACTGAAGCTTTCTTT. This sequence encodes CASRPGRANTEAFF.